These 22 T cell receptor beta chains were sequenced from one sample in a study of somatic mutations in cytotoxic T cells in rheumatoid arthritis. Repertoires were generated with immunoSEQ multiplex PCR, while TCRdb's copy carries only in-frame clones and drops some. Among under 25,000 clones listed, roughly nine tenths were seen once. The sequencing input was CD8+ T cells sorted from blood. These receptor sequences come from a man aged 35-49 years in good health.

This chain uses TRBV4-2 with TRBJ2-1, with D possibly TRBD2 on 6 matching bases. The CDR3 is 15 amino acids. Germline CDR1 LGHNA, CDR2 YNFKEQ. The V end was cut by 1 base, the J end by 1 base, with 8 bases between. The CDR3 here is CASSQGRGSYNEQFF. CDR3 bases: TGTGCCAGCAGCCAAGGGAGGGGATCCTACAATGAGCAGTTCTTC.

Here the CDR3 reads CASSVTSGSGYEQYF. DNA of the CDR3: TGTGCCAGCAGTGTGACTAGCGGGAGTGGTTACGAGCAGTACTTC. The chain is built from TRBV27 and TRBJ2-7; 12 bases align to TRBD2. The V segment lost 5 bases and the J segment 4 bases; nucleotides outside the gene matches: 6. The CDR3 loop spans 15 amino acids. CDR1 and CDR2 (germline): MNHEY, SMNVEV (reference sequence).

The genes are TRBV27 and TRBJ2-7; TRBD2 is a possible D gene (5 bases). V was cut by 5 bases and J by 5 bases, with 19 bases left in between. Germline CDR1 is MNHEY and CDR2 is SMNVEV (reference sequence). The CDR3 runs to 15 residues. The CDR3: CASSPGLIPNNEQYF. The CDR3 DNA is TGTGCCAGCAGTCCCGGACTGATACCTAACAACGAGCAGTACTTC.

The chain recombines TRBV9 with TRBJ2-5; 10 bases agree with TRBD2. Germline V gene lookup returns CDR1 SGDLS and CDR2 YYNGEE. V shed 4 bases, J shed 5 bases, and the junction held 8 bases outside the gene matches. CDR3 size: 15 residues. CDR3 nucleotide sequence: TGTGCCAGCAGCCCCGGGACTAGCGTGTCGGAGACCCAGTACTTC. Translated: CASSPGTSVSETQYF.

This clone was seen only once. J is TRBJ1-2 and V is TRBV28; possibly TRBD1 for D (5 bases). The CDR3 has 16 residues. Germline CDR1 reads MDHEN; CDR2 reads SYDVKM. V was clipped by 2 bases and J by 3 bases, with 16 bases between them. In DNA form, the CDR3 reads TGTGCCAGCAGTTTAGGCTCGGGGACGGGAGACTATGGCTACACCTTC. Protein product: CASSLGSGTGDYGYTF.

The rearrangement joins TRBV6-5 to TRBJ1-5; D might be TRBD1 (6 bases). Germline V gene lookup returns CDR1 MNHEY and CDR2 SVGAGI. The V end lost 8 bases, the J end lost 8 bases, and 22 bases lay between the germline ends. The CDR3 extends over 15 amino acids. The CDR3 coding sequence is TGTGCCAGCCGCACTACAGGGATGCCCGGGGAGCCCCAGCATTTT. It translates to CASRTTGMPGEPQHF.

The rearrangement uses TRBV30 and TRBJ1-2; the D is unclear. Germline CDR1 GTSNPN, CDR2 SVGIG (reference sequence). The germline V and J ends were trimmed by 5 bases and 4 bases, with 11 bases remaining between them. CDR3 length: 12 residues. Here the CDR3 reads CAWVGEFYGYTF. CDR3 sequence (DNA): TGTGCCTGGGTCGGCGAATTCTATGGCTACACCTTC.

The rearrangement joins TRBV9 to TRBJ1-2, with 8 bases matching TRBD1. Germline V CDR1 and CDR2: SGDLS, YYNGEE. After removal of 3 bases from V and 5 bases from J, the junction contained 6 bases not matched to a gene. The CDR3 length is 14 residues. The CDR3: CASSEWTGRYGYTF. For the CDR3, the DNA is TGTGCCAGCAGCGAGTGGACAGGGAGGTATGGCTACACCTTC.

This clone has just one count. V usage is TRBV7-9 and J usage is TRBJ2-1; D uncertain. The CDR3 runs to 11 residues. Germline V gene lookup returns CDR1 SEHNR and CDR2 FQNEAQ (reference sequence). V dropped 5 bases and J dropped 6 bases, with 5 bases sitting between them. The CDR3 sequence: CASSPTNEQFF. In DNA form, the CDR3 reads TGTGCCAGCAGCCCTACCAATGAGCAGTTCTTC.

This chain joins TRBV13 and TRBJ2-7; 14 bases line up with TRBD2. J was trimmed by 10 bases and V by 4 bases; bases with no gene match: 9. The CDR3 sequence is 15 residues long. Germline CDR1 is PRHDT and CDR2 is FYEKMQ (reference sequence). The CDR3 DNA reads as TGTGCCAGCAGCTCAGGGACTAGCGGGAGTAGAGGCCAGTACTTC. The encoded protein is CASSSGTSGSRGQYF.

The rearrangement uses TRBV27 and TRBJ2-7, with unresolved D. This CDR3 has 15 amino acids. V was cut by 1 base and J by 2 bases, with 12 bases left in between. The germline gives CDR1 MNHEY, CDR2 SMNVEV (reference sequence). The CDR3 reads CASSLLRQATYEQYF. The CDR3, as DNA: TGTGCCAGCAGTTTATTGAGGCAGGCTACCTACGAGCAGTACTTC.

The rearrangement joins TRBV28 to TRBJ2-1, with D unresolved. The CDR3 covers 15 residues. V lost 2 bases and J lost 1, with 9 bases in between. Germline CDR1 is MDHEN and CDR2 is SYDVKM. CDR3 bases: TGTGCCAGCAGTTTAGACTTGACGTCCTACAATGAGCAGTTCTTC. The encoded protein is CASSLDLTSYNEQFF.

The rearrangement joins TRBV7-2 to TRBJ2-3; tentatively, D is TRBD1 or TRBD2 (7 bases each). The V gene's germline CDR1 is SGHTA and CDR2 FQGNSA. Trimming took 2 bases from V and 5 from J, leaving 20 bases between them. This CDR3 has 17 amino acids. DNA of the CDR3: TGTGCCAGCAGCTTAATACCAGGGGGGGAACTTGGAGATACGCAGTATTTT. It encodes CASSLIPGGELGDTQYF.

J is TRBJ2-7 and V is TRBV7-9; 8 positions agree with TRBD2. Germline V gives CDR1 SEHNR, CDR2 FQNEAQ (reference sequence). V shed 5 bases and J 5 bases; nucleotides not matched to a gene: 5. The CDR3 sequence is 13 residues long. The CDR3 loop reads CASSPGLVDEQYF. CDR3 nucleotide sequence: TGTGCCAGCAGCCCGGGACTAGTGGACGAGCAGTACTTC.

The chain is built from TRBV7-9 and TRBJ1-5; TRBD1 might be the D (6 bases). Germline V gives CDR1 SEHNR, CDR2 FQNEAQ (reference sequence). The CDR3 is 14 amino acids. Trimming stripped 5 bases from V and 5 bases from J, with 13 bases between. CDR3 sequence: CASSTDRRYQPQHF. CDR3 bases: TGTGCCAGCAGCACGGACAGACGGTATCAGCCCCAGCATTTT.

The rearrangement links TRBV14 to TRBJ2-5; D may match TRBD1 or TRBD2 (5 bases each). The V and J ends lost 5 bases and 4 bases respectively, with 23 bases between them. The CDR3 length is 17 residues. CDR1 is SGHDN, CDR2 FVKESK, per germline. The CDR3 bases are TGTGCCAGCAGCTCCATACTATTAAAAGGGGCGGGAGAGACCCAGTACTTC. Translated: CASSSILLKGAGETQYF.

This chain connects TRBV13 to TRBJ1-1; 7 bases fit TRBD1. This CDR3 has 19 residues. After removal of 0 bases from V and 1 base from J, the junction contained 14 bases not matched to a gene. Germline CDR1 is PRHDT and CDR2 is FYEKMQ (reference sequence). CDR3 DNA: TGTGCCAGCAGCTTAGGGACAGGGTTATTGGTTATGCAGAACACTGAAGCTTTCTTT. Translated: CASSLGTGLLVMQNTEAFF.

This chain joins TRBV6-5 and TRBJ2-2; no definite D call. CDR3 size: 12 residues. Trimming took 2 bases from V and 6 from J, leaving 4 bases between them. Germline V lookup: CDR1 MNHEY, CDR2 SVGAGI. The CDR3 DNA follows: TGTGCCAGCAGTTACGGTGCCGGGGAGCTGTTTTTT. Amino acids: CASSYGAGELFF.

The chain joins TRBV7-2 to TRBJ2-3; D uncertain. CDR1 is SGHTA and CDR2 is FQGNSA in the germline V gene. Trimming removed 5 bases at V and 2 bases at J, with 11 bases between. The CDR3 consists of 14 residues. CDR3 protein: CASSPWGTTDTQYF. DNA for the CDR3: TGTGCCAGCAGCCCCTGGGGTACCACAGATACGCAGTATTTT.

The gene calls are TRBV11-2 and TRBJ1-1, with 9 bases fitting TRBD1. After removal of 5 bases from V and 0 bases from J, the junction contained 10 bases not matched to a gene. This CDR3 is built from 17 residues. In germline, CDR1 is SGHAT, CDR2 FQNNGV. CDR3 DNA sequence: TGTGCCAGCAGCCGGGGACAGGGCCTCTTCATGAACACTGAAGCTTTCTTT. It specifies CASSRGQGLFMNTEAFF.

The rearrangement uses TRBV6-5 and TRBJ2-7; 7 bases are shared with TRBD2. The V and J ends lost 0 bases and 5 bases, in that order; junction bases with no gene match: 4. The CDR3 is 14 amino acids. The germline V gene has CDR1 MNHEY and CDR2 SVGAGI. The CDR3 DNA reads TGTGCCAGCAGTTACTCGGCCGGGGGGAACGAGCAGTACTTC. Protein sequence: CASSYSAGGNEQYF.

The V gene is TRBV4-2, the J gene TRBJ2-7; 8 bases match TRBD2. After removal of 0 bases from V and 3 bases from J, the junction contained 4 bases not matched to a gene. CDR3 length equals 15 residues. The germline V gene encodes CDR1 LGHNA and CDR2 YNFKEQ. The CDR3 DNA reads TGTGCCAGCAGCCAAGAAACGGGAGGGAACTACGAGCAGTACTTC. Protein sequence: CASSQETGGNYEQYF.